This entry concerns a single T cell receptor beta chain. Its antigen remains unidentified. Per-base quality was not reported, and no clone a single base away is much larger than it. The time point tag for this specimen amounts to: cycle 4 day 1 (C4D1), after 6 weeks of nivolumab. All trial patients had relapsed after autologous stem cell transplantation, with cohorts A, B and C differing in prior brentuximab vedotin exposure. Using a Miltenyi CD4+ T cell isolation kit, CD4+ T cells were purified from thawed PBMCs through magnetic negative selection. A total of more than 55 patients with relapsed/refractory classical Hodgkin lymphoma made up the trial cohort, and each patient's best overall response was complete response, partial response or progressive disease. Single-agent nivolumab was administered to trial patients in the multi-cohort phase II CheckMate 205 trial. An independent review committee assessed best overall response by applying the 2007 International Working Group response criteria. Trial PBMCs were obtained immediately prior to nivolumab initiation (C1D1) and on therapy at cycle 2 day 1 and cycle 4 day 1. Peripheral blood was collected in 8 mL Vacutainer Cell Preparation Tubes, from which PBMCs were isolated by centrifugation and then cryopreserved. Purified CD4+ and CD8+ fractions were prepared only for cases in which an additional PBMC sample was available. On LS columns in a quadroMACS separator, the magnetically labelled cells were depleted, and the flow-through was collected as the purified fraction.

This entry belongs to a study of PD-1 blockade in classical Hodgkin lymphoma (dated by TCRdb to 2018 to 2021). Looking at the study overall: Nivolumab dosing was 3 mg/kg intravenously every 2 weeks, continuing until either disease progression or unacceptable toxicity. The study used TCR beta sequencing and CyTOF to define a peripheral blood immune signature of response to PD-1 blockade in classical Hodgkin lymphoma. Summary of the overall study and its limitations: CD4+ but not CD8+ TCR diversity rose significantly by C4D1 (p=0.0027 vs p=0.16), most apparent in complete responders (p=0.02). Baseline TCR diversity was reported as lower in newly diagnosed patients than in healthy donors, and lower still in relapsed/refractory patients. The study covered only a single clinical trial cohort, and the causes of the repertoire differences, possibly disease activity or prior therapy, were still not defined. Trial patients achieving complete response had baseline diversity similar to newly diagnosed patients, whereas partial responders and progressors had significantly lower diversity. Lower diversity was observed in patients in whom nivolumab was started less than 1 year after ASCT, and these patients were excluded from later analyses so that confounding by immune reconstitution would be avoided.

In the germline V gene, CDR1 corresponds to SGHRS and CDR2 to YFSETQ. Trimming takes 2 bases off V and 4 bases off J; junction bases not matched to a gene: 4. Counted from cysteine to phenylalanine, this CDR3 has 16 amino acids. CDR3 DNA is the only sequence kept; it has 48 bases, read in frame from the first base. Genomic DNA was isolated using the Qiagen DNeasy kit from unsorted PBMCs as well as from negatively selected CD4+ and CD8+ fractions. Using primers that anneal to V and J segments, immunoSEQ multiplex PCR amplified the TCR beta CDR3 regions. Amplification bias was minimized using a synthetic immune receptor repertoire, and residual bias was removed computationally after sequencing. In the source study's methods: Custom Python scripts were used to quantify repertoire diversity as the Shannon entropy index. Unsorted, CD4+ and CD8+ repertoires were analyzed separately, except in combined analyses where CD4+ and CD8+ sequences were merged in silico. Clonal expansion was defined as a frequency increase of at least 2-fold after treatment compared with C1D1, and clones undetected at baseline were assigned a pseudocount of 0.5. Clones with 0 or 1 copy at C1D1 were classified as singleton clones, and clones with 2 or more copies were classified as non-singleton clones. Clones expanded in unsorted samples were labelled as CD4+, CD8+ or unknown by matching protein sequences in sorted samples from the same patient. Wilcoxon tests were applied to paired samples to test diversity changes from C1D1 to C4D1. In its TCRdb copy, this immuneACCESS table keeps in-frame sequences only and misses some clones. Where compared with another copy, unresolved V genes explain less than half of these, and the others have no known cause. That table gives V, J and clone size, and the DNA gave D and trimming. The table for this sample lists about 27,000 clones; about 85% of them were counted only once. The biggest ten clones account for less than 3% of the sample.

The TCR originated in a human donor with classical Hodgkin lymphoma. Material: CD4+ T cells from blood, obtained before the fourth cycle of nivolumab. The V and J segments used are TRBV5-1 and TRBJ2-1; 12 of the junction bases match TRBD2. The encoded CDR3 is CASSFRTSGTYNEQFF. The sequenced DNA: TGCGCCAGCAGCTTCAGGACTAGCGGGACGTACAATGAGCAGTTCTTC.